The 12 T cell receptor beta chains listed next were all sequenced from one sample in a study of T-cell memory formation after mild COVID-19. TCRdb itself ran the 5' RACE reads through MiXCR, one entry per CDR3 protein. In the table there are approximately 100,000 distinct CDR3 sequences, about a sixth of which are singletons. Sequenced material: PBMCs or a T cell subset sorted from them (not recorded which). These TCRs come from an adult woman who had mild COVID-19 (a few samples of this study predate the infection). Cell type and time point are not known.

The chain has TRBV7-9 and TRBJ2-5; TRBD1 might be the D (6 bases). The ends were cut back, 5 bases at V and 7 bases at J, with 17 bases in the middle. The CDR3 is 14 amino acids. Germline CDR1 and CDR2: SEHNR and FQNEAQ (reference sequence). CDR3 loop: CASSTLNRAGTQYF. The CDR3 coding sequence is TGTGCCAGCAGCACTCTTAACAGGGCGGGGACCCAGTACTTC.

The rearrangement uses TRBV6-1 and TRBJ2-7; 9 nucleotides agree with TRBD1. Germline CDR1 reads MNHNS; CDR2 reads SASEGT. Germline trimming cut 1 base from V and 6 bases from J; bases unmatched to any gene: 7. The CDR3 is 15 residues long. In nucleotides, the CDR3 is TGTGCCAGCAGTGAAGAGACAGGGGGACCGACCGAGCAGTACTTC. This gives the protein CASSEETGGPTEQYF.

This clonotype has just a few counts. This chain joins TRBV29-1 and TRBJ2-1, with unresolved D. Germline CDR1 reads SQVTM; CDR2 reads ANQGSEA. The CDR3 is 12 amino acids. Trimming took off 4 bases at V and 3 bases at J, with 7 bases between the two ends. CDR3: CSVASNYNEQFF. The CDR3 nucleotides read TGCAGCGTTGCGTCCAACTACAATGAGCAGTTCTTC.

This clonotype was picked up a small number of times. This chain links TRBV6-2 or TRBV6-3 with TRBJ2-1; D is possibly TRBD2 (5 bases). This CDR3 spans 18 amino acids. Germline CDR1 is MNHEY and CDR2 is SVGEGT. With 2 bases removed from V and 9 bases from J, the gap between germline ends came to 26 bases. The CDR3 protein is CASSYQPQTLYPRGEQFF. The CDR3 coding sequence is TGTGCCAGCAGTTACCAACCCCAGACCCTGTACCCCCGGGGTGAGCAGTTCTTC.

This chain joins TRBV20-1 and TRBJ2-1, with TRBD2 matching over 10 bases. The germline V gene has CDR1 DFQATT and CDR2 SNEGSKA (reference sequence). The CDR3 consists of 14 residues. J lost 6 bases, V lost 5 bases, and 7 bases had no gene match. The DNA for the CDR3 is TGCAGTGCTGGGAGGACTAGCGGAATCAATGAGCAGTTCTTC. The encoded protein is CSAGRTSGINEQFF.

This sequence joins TRBV27 and TRBJ2-7; a weak D match, TRBD1 (7 bases). Germline loops: CDR1 MNHEY, CDR2 SMNVEV (reference sequence). The CDR3 length is 15 residues. Trimming stripped 8 bases from V and 3 bases from J, with 20 bases between. In DNA form, the CDR3 reads TGTGCCAGCCGACCCTCCAGGGGGGCTAACTACGAGCAGTACTTC. It yields the protein CASRPSRGANYEQYF.

The rearrangement joins TRBV12-3 or TRBV12-4 to TRBJ2-1, with no clear D. The CDR3 sequence is 13 residues long. The V end lost 2 bases, the J end lost 3 bases, and 5 bases lay between the germline ends. In DNA form, the CDR3 reads TGTGCCAGCAGTTTAAGTCACTACAATGAGCAGTTCTTC. It yields the protein CASSLSHYNEQFF.

This clonotype was found a few times. The gene calls are TRBV7-9 and TRBJ2-3, with D unclear. Trimming removed 2 bases from V and 0 bases from J, with 15 bases in between. The CDR3 consists of 17 residues. Germline V gene sequence: CDR1 SEHNR, CDR2 FQNEAQ (reference sequence). CDR3 sequence: CASSLRRSERSTDTQYF. CDR3 bases: TGTGCCAGCAGCTTACGCAGAAGTGAGCGAAGCACAGATACGCAGTATTTT.

A few counts support this clonotype. The rearrangement joins TRBV12-3 or TRBV12-4 to TRBJ2-3, with D tentatively TRBD1 (6 bases). The CDR3 covers 14 residues. V lost 3 bases and J 0 bases, leaving 7 bases between the germline ends. For the CDR3, the DNA is TGTGCCAGCAGTTTGGACAGCAGCACAGATACGCAGTATTTT. Translating gives CASSLDSSTDTQYF.

The CDR3 here is CASKQGIGYEQYF. CDR3 DNA sequence: TGTGCCAGCAAGCAAGGGATCGGCTACGAGCAGTACTTC. The chain carries TRBV5-4 and TRBJ2-7; D ambiguous. Trimming cost V 6 bases and J 3 bases, with 13 bases left between them. Germline lookup yields CDR1 SGHNT and CDR2 YYREEE (reference sequence). The CDR3 has 13 amino acids.

This clonotype was detected many times. This chain joins TRBV12-3 or TRBV12-4 and TRBJ2-7; possibly TRBD1 for D (6 bases). This CDR3 region has 12 residues. V was pared by 5 bases and J by 7 bases, with 12 bases between. The CDR3 nucleotides read TGTGCCAGCAGTCCAGGGGCAGGGGAGCAGTACTTC. This translates into CASSPGAGEQYF.

The V gene is TRBV6-4, the J gene TRBJ2-2; TRBD2 matches 7 bases. After removal of 3 bases from V and 6 bases from J, the junction contained 1 base not matched to a gene. This CDR3 is built from 13 residues. Germline lookup yields CDR1 MRHNA and CDR2 SNTAGT. The CDR3, as DNA: TGTGCCAGCAGTGAGGGAGGGGCCGGGGAGCTGTTTTTT. Translated: CASSEGGAGELFF.